This T cell receptor (beta chain) is drawn from a study of cytomegalovirus exposure and HLA in healthy donors. Broader study findings: The tendency of first-cohort TCR clusters to co-occur in the roughly 120 validation repertoires was identified by a subsequent analysis. Cytomegalovirus-associated status was assigned to about 180 TCR beta chains. The dataset shows that most TCR sequences were rare, while some public TCRs occurred in many donors.

This CDR3 has 15 residues. Germline V gene sequence: CDR1 SQVTM, CDR2 ANQGSEA. Trimming shortened V by 7 bases and J by 4 bases, and 19 bases separated the two germline ends. Only in-frame clones appear in the TCRdb table, and some are missing; sequencing was by immunoSEQ multiplex PCR. Of more than 90,000 clones listed, approximately 93% are singletons. In regard to this clone: Its antigen is unidentified.

Sample: PBMCs. The V call is TRBV29-1, the J call TRBJ2-2; D is possibly TRBD1 (5 bases). The sequence was collected from a woman aged 25 to 45 in good health and CMV-seropositive. The CDR3 protein is CSALRKGIVTGELFF. The CDR3 bases are TGCAGCGCATTGCGGAAGGGGATCGTCACCGGGGAGCTGTTTTTT.